Shown below are 18 T cell receptor beta chains from a single sample sequenced in a study of blood T cell repertoires in COVID-19. Clones were read by immunoSEQ multiplex PCR, and TCRdb kept only the in-frame ones, dropping some. The data show over 60,000 clones, with 90% seen just once and roughly 4.8% held by the top ten. Sequences were obtained from peripheral blood. Source of these receptors: a man over 45 with acute or convalescent COVID-19.

There are a few counts of this clone. DNA of the CDR3: TGTGCCAGCAGCTATAAAACAGGGCTCGGTGAGACCCAGTACTTC. Protein product: CASSYKTGLGETQYF. The chain couples TRBV7-7 to TRBJ2-5; a weak D match, TRBD1 (6 bases). Germline V gene data show CDR1 as SSHAT and CDR2 as FNYEAQ (reference sequence). V was cut by 4 bases and J by 5 bases, with 17 bases left in between. This CDR3 is built from 15 residues. The variable domain in full, completed from reference TRBV7-7 and TRBJ2-5, reads GAGVSQSPRYKVTKRGQDVTLRCDPISSHATLYWYQQALGQGPEFLTYFNYEAQPDKSGLPSDRFSAERPEGSISTLTIQRTEQRDSAMYRCASSYKTGLGETQYFGPGTRLLVL.

The rearrangement joins TRBV6-4 to TRBJ1-6, with TRBD1 matching 7 bases. From germline, CDR1 is MRHNA and CDR2 SNTAGT. V was clipped by 4 bases and J by 6 bases; unmatched bases: 0. The CDR3 runs 13 residues. The CDR3 coding sequence is TGTGCCAGCAGTGGGGACAGTAATTCACCCCTCCACTTT. It yields the protein CASSGDSNSPLHF.

This clone was found once. This chain links TRBV20-1 with TRBJ1-4, with TRBD1 identical over 8 bases. The CDR3 is 11 amino acids. Germline V gives CDR1 DFQATT, CDR2 SNEGSKA (reference sequence). V shed 5 bases, J shed 17 bases, and the junction held 10 bases outside the gene matches. The CDR3: CSAPRGDRRFF. CDR3 bases: TGCAGTGCTCCCCGGGGGGACAGGCGTTTTTTT.

V gene TRBV7-9 combines with J gene TRBJ2-5, with a possible D match to TRBD1 (5 bases). The CDR3 loop spans 15 amino acids. V lost 6 bases and J lost 2, with 16 bases in between. Germline CDR1 and CDR2: SEHNR and FQNEAQ (reference sequence). In nucleotides, the CDR3 is TGTGCCAGCAGTCCCAGACAGAAATCACAAGAGACCCAGTACTTC. The encoded protein is CASSPRQKSQETQYF.

This clone occurred once. The rearrangement uses TRBV5-6 and TRBJ1-2, with unresolved D. The V and J ends lost 4 bases and 2 bases respectively, with 15 bases between them. This CDR3 is 15 amino acids long. Germline V CDR1 and CDR2: SGHDT, YYEEEE. CDR3 DNA: TGTGCCAGCAGCACCACCCTGACATACAACTATGGCTACACCTTC. Translating it yields CASSTTLTYNYGYTF.

This rearrangement joins TRBV7-2 to TRBJ1-2; maybe TRBD1 (6 bases). Looked up from germline, CDR1 is SGHTA and CDR2 is FQGNSA. This CDR3 region has 17 residues. V lost 5 bases and J lost 0, with 19 bases in between. The CDR3 reads CASSANSGKGANYGYTF. The CDR3 region has the DNA TGTGCCAGCAGCGCAAATTCTGGGAAGGGGGCTAACTATGGCTACACCTTC.

V is TRBV19 and J is TRBJ1-5; 11 nucleotides match TRBD1. The trim removed 7 bases at V and 7 bases at J, leaving 6 bases unmatched. CDR1 and CDR2 (germline): LNHDA, SQIVND (reference sequence). This CDR3 contains 14 residues. The CDR3: CASTPDRGQQPQHF. CDR3 in DNA: TGTGCCAGTACTCCGGACAGGGGGCAACAGCCCCAGCATTTT.

This clone was observed a single time. The chain is built from TRBV6-1 and TRBJ2-3, with D unclear. The CDR3 spans 11 residues. Trimming cost V 3 bases and J 7 bases, with 5 bases left between them. Looked up from germline, CDR1 is MNHNS and CDR2 is SASEGT. CDR3 nucleotides: TGTGCCAGCAGTGATACTAATACGCAGTATTTT. It encodes CASSDTNTQYF.

The rearrangement joins TRBV13 to TRBJ2-7; D not certain. CDR3 length equals 12 residues. Deletions cut 4 bases from V and 0 bases from J, with 4 bases between. Germline V gene data show CDR1 as PRHDT and CDR2 as FYEKMQ (reference sequence). The CDR3 coding sequence is TGTGCCAGCAGCTCCCGCTCCTACGAGCAGTACTTC. As protein: CASSSRSYEQYF.

This chain links TRBV11-2 with TRBJ1-1, with unresolved D. The CDR3 is made up of 12 amino acids. V lost 1 base to trimming and J lost 5 bases, with 5 bases between them. Germline V gene sequence: CDR1 SGHAT, CDR2 FQNNGV. This CDR3 is CASSLVRTEAFF. As DNA, the CDR3 is TGTGCCAGCAGCTTAGTGCGTACTGAAGCTTTCTTT.

This chain connects TRBV3-1 (or the pseudogene TRBV3-2) to TRBJ2-7; 12 bases align to TRBD2. The CDR3 contains 17 residues. Losses at the gene ends were 1 base for V and 1 base for J; bases not matched to a gene: 5. CDR1 and CDR2 (germline): LGHDT, YNNKEL (reference sequence). Here the CDR3 reads CASSQALTSGSSYEQYF. The CDR3 bases are TGTGCCAGCAGCCAAGCACTGACTAGCGGGAGTTCCTACGAGCAGTACTTC.

The chain carries TRBV5-1 and TRBJ1-2; unclear D gene. V lost 4 bases, J lost 4 bases, and 8 bases lay in between. Germline V gene sequence: CDR1 SGHRS, CDR2 YFSETQ. CDR3 length: 12 amino acids. The CDR3 coding sequence is TGCGCCAGCAGCAGGGAGGGCTATGGCTACACCTTC. Encoded protein: CASSREGYGYTF. Filled out from reference TRBV5-1 and TRBJ1-2, the complete variable domain reads KAGVTQTPRYLIKTRGQQVTLSCSPISGHRSVSWYQQTPGQGLQFLFEYFSETQRNKGNFPGRFSGRQFSNSRSEMNVSTLELGDSALYLCASSREGYGYTFGSGTRLTVV.

This clone was seen a single time. The rearrangement joins TRBV19 to TRBJ1-1; weak D call: TRBD1 (5 bases). The germline V gene encodes CDR1 LNHDA and CDR2 SQIVND (reference sequence). V shed 0 bases and J shed 3 bases, with 11 bases lying between them. The CDR3 spans 15 residues. Here the CDR3 reads CASSIDRGGYTEAFF. CDR3 coding DNA: TGTGCCAGTAGTATAGATCGCGGGGGTTACACTGAAGCTTTCTTT.

CDR3 in DNA: TGTGCCAGCAGCTTCAGGGGGTTGGGTGGCTACACCTTC. It yields the protein CASSFRGLGGYTF. The chain combines TRBV5-6 with TRBJ1-2; 7 nucleotides line up with TRBD1. Unmatched junction bases numbered 5, after V lost 2 bases and J lost 7 bases. CDR1 is SGHDT and CDR2 is YYEEEE in the germline V gene. The CDR3 has 13 residues.

The chain has TRBV12-5 and TRBJ1-6; D is unresolved. The V gene's germline CDR1 is LGHNT and CDR2 FRNRAP. Trimming removed 2 bases from V and 8 bases from J, with 10 bases in between. The CDR3 runs to 14 residues. The CDR3 here is CASGLNSLDSPLHF. The CDR3 DNA is TGTGCTAGTGGTTTGAACAGTCTGGATTCACCCCTCCACTTT. The full variable domain, in which reference TRBV12-5 and TRBJ1-6 provide the parts outside the CDR3, is DARVTQTPRHKVTEMGQEVTMRCQPILGHNTVFWYRQTMMQGLELLAYFRNRAPLDDSGMPKDRFSAEMPDATLATLKIQPSEPRDSAVYFCASGLNSLDSPLHFGNGTRLTVT.

The rearrangement joins TRBV11-3 to TRBJ2-7, with 10 bases fitting TRBD1. After removal of 5 bases from V and 4 bases from J, the junction contained 5 bases not matched to a gene. This CDR3 contains 14 residues. CDR1 SGHNT and CDR2 YENEEA come from the germline V gene. The CDR3 nucleotides are TGTGCCAGCAGCGTCCCGGGACAGGGGTACGAGCAGTACTTC. Residues: CASSVPGQGYEQYF.

The chain is built from TRBV3-1 (or the pseudogene TRBV3-2) and TRBJ2-2; D may be TRBD2 (6 bases). This CDR3 contains 15 residues. CDR1 is LGHDT, CDR2 YNNKEL, per germline (reference sequence). Trimming cost V 4 bases and J 4 bases, with 13 bases left between them. The DNA for the CDR3 is TGTGCCAGCAGCCGGCACGGGAGCAGCACCGGGGAGCTGTTTTTT. Translation gives CASSRHGSSTGELFF.

The genes are TRBV5-1 and TRBJ1-1; the D is unclear. The CDR3 is made up of 16 amino acids. The germline V and J ends were trimmed by 2 bases and 5 bases, with 19 bases remaining between them. Germline loops: CDR1 SGHRS, CDR2 YFSETQ. This CDR3 reads CASSLFGSGAGTEAFF. For the CDR3, the DNA is TGCGCCAGCAGCTTATTTGGCTCGGGCGCGGGGACTGAAGCTTTCTTT.